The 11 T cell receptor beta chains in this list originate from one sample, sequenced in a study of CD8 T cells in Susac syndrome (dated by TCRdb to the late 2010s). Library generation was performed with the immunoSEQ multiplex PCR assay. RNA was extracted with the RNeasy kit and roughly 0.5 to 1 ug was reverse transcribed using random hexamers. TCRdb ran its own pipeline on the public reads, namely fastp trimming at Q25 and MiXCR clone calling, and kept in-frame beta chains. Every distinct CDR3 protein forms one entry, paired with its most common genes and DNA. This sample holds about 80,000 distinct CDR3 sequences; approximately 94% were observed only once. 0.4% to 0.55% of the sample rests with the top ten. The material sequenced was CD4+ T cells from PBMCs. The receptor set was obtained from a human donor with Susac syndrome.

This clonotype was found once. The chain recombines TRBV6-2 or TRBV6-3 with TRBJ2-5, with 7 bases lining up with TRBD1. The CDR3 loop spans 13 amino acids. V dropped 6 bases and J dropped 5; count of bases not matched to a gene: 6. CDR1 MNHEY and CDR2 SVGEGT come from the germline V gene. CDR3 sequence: CASSLTGSETQYF. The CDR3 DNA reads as TGTGCCAGCAGCCTGACAGGGTCGGAGACCCAGTACTTC.

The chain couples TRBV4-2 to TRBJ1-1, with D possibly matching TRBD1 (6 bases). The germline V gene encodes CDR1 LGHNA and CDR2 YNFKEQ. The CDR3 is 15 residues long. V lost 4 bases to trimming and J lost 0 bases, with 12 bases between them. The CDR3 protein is CASSPSDSLNTEAFF. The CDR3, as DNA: TGTGCCAGCAGCCCTTCGGACAGTTTGAACACTGAAGCTTTCTTT.

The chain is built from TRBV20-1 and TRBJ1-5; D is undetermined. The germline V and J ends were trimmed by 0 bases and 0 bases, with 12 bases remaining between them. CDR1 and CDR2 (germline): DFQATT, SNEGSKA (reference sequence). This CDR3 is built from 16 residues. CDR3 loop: CSAREYEAFSNQPQHF. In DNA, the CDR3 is TGCAGTGCTAGAGAGTACGAAGCCTTTAGCAATCAGCCCCAGCATTTT.

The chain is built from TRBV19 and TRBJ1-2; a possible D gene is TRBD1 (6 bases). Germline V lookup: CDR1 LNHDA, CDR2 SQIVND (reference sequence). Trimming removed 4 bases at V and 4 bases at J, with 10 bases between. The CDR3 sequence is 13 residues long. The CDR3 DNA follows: TGTGCCAGTAGTACCGGACAGACCTATGGCTACACCTTC. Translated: CASSTGQTYGYTF.

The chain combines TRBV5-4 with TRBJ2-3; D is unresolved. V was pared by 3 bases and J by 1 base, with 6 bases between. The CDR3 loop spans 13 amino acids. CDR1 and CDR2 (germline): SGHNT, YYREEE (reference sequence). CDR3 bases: TGTGCCAGCAGCTCCCGTGGCACAGATACGCAGTATTTT. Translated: CASSSRGTDTQYF. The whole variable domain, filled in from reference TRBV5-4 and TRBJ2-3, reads ETGVTQSPTHLIKTRGQQVTLRCSSQSGHNTVSWYQQALGQGPQFIFQYYREEENGRGNFPPRFSGLQFPNYSSELNVNALELDDSALYLCASSSRGTDTQYFGPGTRLTVL.

Written as DNA, the CDR3 is TGTGCCAGCAGCCCCTCGAACATGCGACGCTATGGCTACACCTTC. Translated, it gives CASSPSNMRRYGYTF. The chain joins TRBV3-1 to TRBJ1-2; no reliable D call. Germline V gene lookup returns CDR1 LGHDT and CDR2 YNNKEL (reference sequence). CDR3 length: 15 residues. V was pared by 4 bases and J by 4 bases, with 16 bases between.

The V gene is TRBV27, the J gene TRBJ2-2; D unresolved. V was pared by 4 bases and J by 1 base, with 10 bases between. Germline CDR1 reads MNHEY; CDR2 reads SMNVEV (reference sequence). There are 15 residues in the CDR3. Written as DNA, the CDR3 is TGTGCCAGCAGTTCGAACGGTAGGAACACCGGGGAGCTGTTTTTT. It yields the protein CASSSNGRNTGELFF.

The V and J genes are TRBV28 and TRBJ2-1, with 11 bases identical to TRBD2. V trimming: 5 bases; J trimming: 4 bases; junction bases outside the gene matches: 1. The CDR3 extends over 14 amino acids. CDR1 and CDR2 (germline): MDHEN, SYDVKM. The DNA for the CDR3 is TGTGCCAGCAGTGCTAGCGGGAGGTACAATGAGCAGTTCTTC. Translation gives CASSASGRYNEQFF.

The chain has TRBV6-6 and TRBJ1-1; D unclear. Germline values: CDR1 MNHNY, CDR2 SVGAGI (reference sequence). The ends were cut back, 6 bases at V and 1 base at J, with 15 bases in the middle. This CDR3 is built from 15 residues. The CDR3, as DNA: TGTGCCAGCAGACCTATTGGGCGCTCGAACACTGAAGCTTTCTTT. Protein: CASRPIGRSNTEAFF.

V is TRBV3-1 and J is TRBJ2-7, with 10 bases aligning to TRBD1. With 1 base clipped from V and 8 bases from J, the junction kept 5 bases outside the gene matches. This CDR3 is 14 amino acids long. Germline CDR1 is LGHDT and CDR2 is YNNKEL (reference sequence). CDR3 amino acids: CASSQGTGGRKQYF. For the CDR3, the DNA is TGTGCCAGCAGCCAAGGGACAGGGGGTCGCAAGCAGTACTTC.

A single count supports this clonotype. The CDR3 sequence is CASSSTGISYNEQFF. The CDR3 DNA sequence: TGTGCCAGCAGCTCTACAGGGATCTCCTACAATGAGCAGTTCTTC. The chain uses TRBV7-2 and TRBJ2-1, with D perhaps TRBD1 (6 bases). The ends were cut back, 4 bases at V and 0 bases at J, with 10 bases in the middle. The CDR3 is 15 amino acids. The germline V gene has CDR1 SGHTA and CDR2 FQGNSA. The whole variable domain, filled in from reference TRBV7-2 and TRBJ2-1, reads GAGVSQSPSNKVTEKGKDVELRCDPISGHTALYWYRQSLGQGLEFLIYFQGNSAPDKSGLPSDRFSAERTGGSVSTLTIQRTQQEDSAVYLCASSSTGISYNEQFFGPGTRLTVL.